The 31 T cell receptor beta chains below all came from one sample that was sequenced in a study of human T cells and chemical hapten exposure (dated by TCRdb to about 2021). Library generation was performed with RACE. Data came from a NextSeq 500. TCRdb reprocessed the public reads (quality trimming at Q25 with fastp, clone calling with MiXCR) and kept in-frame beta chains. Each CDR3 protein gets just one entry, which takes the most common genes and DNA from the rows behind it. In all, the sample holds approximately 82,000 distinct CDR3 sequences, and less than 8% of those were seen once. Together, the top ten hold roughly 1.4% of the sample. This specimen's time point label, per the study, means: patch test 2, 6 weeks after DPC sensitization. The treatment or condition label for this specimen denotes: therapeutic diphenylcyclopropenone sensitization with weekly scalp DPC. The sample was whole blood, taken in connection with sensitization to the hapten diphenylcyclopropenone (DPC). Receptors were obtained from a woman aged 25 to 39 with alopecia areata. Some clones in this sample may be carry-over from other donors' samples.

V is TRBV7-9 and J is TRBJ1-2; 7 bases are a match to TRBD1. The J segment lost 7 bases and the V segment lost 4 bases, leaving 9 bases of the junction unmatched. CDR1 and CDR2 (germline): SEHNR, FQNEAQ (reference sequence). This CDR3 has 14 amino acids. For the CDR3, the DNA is TGTGCCAGCAGCTCCTTGGACAGGAAGGGTGGCTACACCTTC. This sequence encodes CASSSLDRKGGYTF. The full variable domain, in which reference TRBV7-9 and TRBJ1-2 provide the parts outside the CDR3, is DTGVSQNPRHKITKRGQNVTFRCDPISEHNRLYWYRQTLGQGPEFLTYFQNEAQLEKSRLLSDRFSAERPKGSFSTLEIQRTEQGDSAMYLCASSSLDRKGGYTFGSGTRLTVV.

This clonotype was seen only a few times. CDR3 DNA sequence: TGTGCCAGCAGCAAAAAACGCGATCTCCAGGGTACCCCAAATAGAGACTTAGCCAAAAACATTCAGTACTTC. This codes for CASSKKRDLQGTPNRDLAKNIQYF. The V gene is TRBV21-1, the J gene TRBJ2-4; the table names TRBD1, a call not compared with the DNA. TRBV21-1 is assigned pseudogene status. The CDR3 extends over 24 amino acids.

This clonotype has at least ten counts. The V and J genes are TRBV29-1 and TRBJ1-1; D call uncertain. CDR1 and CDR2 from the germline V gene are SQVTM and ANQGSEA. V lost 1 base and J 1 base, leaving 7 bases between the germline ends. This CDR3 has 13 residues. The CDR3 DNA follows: TGCAGCGTTGAAGCGCCTAAGAACACTGAAGCTTTCTTT. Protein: CSVEAPKNTEAFF.

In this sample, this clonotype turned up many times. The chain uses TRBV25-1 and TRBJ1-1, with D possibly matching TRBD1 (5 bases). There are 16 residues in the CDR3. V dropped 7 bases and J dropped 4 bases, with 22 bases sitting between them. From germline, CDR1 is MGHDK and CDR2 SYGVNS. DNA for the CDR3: TGTGCCAGCATCAACTCTGGGGCAGGGAGGTTCACTGAAGCTTTCTTT. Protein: CASINSGAGRFTEAFF.

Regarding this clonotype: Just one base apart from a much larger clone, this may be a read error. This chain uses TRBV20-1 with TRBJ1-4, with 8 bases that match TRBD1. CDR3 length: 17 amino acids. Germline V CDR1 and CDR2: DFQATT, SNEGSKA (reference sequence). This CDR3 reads CSARDYWAGGLGEKLYF. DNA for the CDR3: TGCAGTGCTAGAGATTATTGGGCAGGGGGCTTGGGAGAAAAACTGTATTTT.

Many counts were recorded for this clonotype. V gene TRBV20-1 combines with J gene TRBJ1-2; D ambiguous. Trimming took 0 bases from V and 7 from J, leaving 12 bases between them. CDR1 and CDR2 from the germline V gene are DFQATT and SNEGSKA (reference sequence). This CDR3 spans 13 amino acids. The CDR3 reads CSARDLRSSGYTF. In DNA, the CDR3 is TGCAGTGCTAGAGATCTCAGAAGCTCTGGCTACACCTTC.

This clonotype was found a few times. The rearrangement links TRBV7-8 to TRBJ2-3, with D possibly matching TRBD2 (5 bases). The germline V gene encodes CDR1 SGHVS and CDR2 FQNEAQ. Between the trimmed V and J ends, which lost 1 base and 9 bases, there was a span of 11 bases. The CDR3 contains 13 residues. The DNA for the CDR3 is TGTGCCAGCAGCTTAGGATCCGGAGGCACGCAGTATTTT. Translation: CASSLGSGGTQYF.

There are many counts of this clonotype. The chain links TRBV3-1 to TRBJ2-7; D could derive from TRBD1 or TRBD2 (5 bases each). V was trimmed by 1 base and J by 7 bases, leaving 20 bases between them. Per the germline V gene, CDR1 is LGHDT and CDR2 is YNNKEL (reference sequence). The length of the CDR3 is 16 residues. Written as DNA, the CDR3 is TGTGCCAGCAGCCAAGGGGACGGTTCTCTTCTCGGGGAGCAGTACTTC. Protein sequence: CASSQGDGSLLGEQYF.

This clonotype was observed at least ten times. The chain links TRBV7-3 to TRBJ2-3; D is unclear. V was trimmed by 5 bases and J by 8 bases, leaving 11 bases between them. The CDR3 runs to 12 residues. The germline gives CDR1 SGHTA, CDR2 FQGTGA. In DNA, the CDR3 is TGTGCCAGCAGCCCGGGTTCTGGTACGCAGTATTTT. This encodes CASSPGSGTQYF.

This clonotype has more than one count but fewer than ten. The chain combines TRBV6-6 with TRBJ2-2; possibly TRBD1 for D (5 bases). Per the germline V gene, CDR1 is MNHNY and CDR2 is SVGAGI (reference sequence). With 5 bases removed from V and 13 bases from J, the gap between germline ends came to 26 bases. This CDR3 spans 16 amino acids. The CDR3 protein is CASSPHTSDTSVALFF. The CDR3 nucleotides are TGTGCCAGCAGTCCCCACACCTCGGACACCTCAGTCGCGCTGTTTTTT.

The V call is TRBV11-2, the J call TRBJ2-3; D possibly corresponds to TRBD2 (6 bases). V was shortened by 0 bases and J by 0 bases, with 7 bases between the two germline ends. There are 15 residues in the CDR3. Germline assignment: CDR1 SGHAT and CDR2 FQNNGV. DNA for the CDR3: TGTGCCAGCAGCTTAGACGGGGGAAGCACAGATACGCAGTATTTT. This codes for CASSLDGGSTDTQYF.

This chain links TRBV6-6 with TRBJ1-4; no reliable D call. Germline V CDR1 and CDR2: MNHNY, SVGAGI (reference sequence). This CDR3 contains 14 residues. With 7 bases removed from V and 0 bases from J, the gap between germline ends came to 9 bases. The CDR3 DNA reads TGTGCCAGCATCCGCTCTGCAACTAATGAAAAACTGTTTTTT. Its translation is CASIRSATNEKLFF.

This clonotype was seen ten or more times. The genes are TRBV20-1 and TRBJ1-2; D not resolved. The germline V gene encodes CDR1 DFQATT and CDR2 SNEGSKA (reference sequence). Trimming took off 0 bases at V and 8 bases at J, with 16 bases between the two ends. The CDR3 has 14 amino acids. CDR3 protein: CSARDRRGDVGYTF. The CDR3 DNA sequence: TGCAGTGCTAGAGATCGCAGAGGAGATGTAGGCTACACCTTC.

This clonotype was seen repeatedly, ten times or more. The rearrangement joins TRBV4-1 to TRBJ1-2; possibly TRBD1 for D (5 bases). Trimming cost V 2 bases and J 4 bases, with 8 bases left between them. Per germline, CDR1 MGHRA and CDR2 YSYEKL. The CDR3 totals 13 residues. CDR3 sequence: CASSQQGTYGYTF. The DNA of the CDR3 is TGCGCCAGCAGCCAACAGGGAACCTATGGCTACACCTTC.

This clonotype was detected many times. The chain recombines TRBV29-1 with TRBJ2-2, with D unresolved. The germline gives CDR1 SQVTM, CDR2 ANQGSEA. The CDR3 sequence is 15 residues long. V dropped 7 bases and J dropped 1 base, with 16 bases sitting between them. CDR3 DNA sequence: TGCAGCGCCAAAGGCGATAACAGGAACACCGGGGAGCTGTTTTTT. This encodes CSAKGDNRNTGELFF.

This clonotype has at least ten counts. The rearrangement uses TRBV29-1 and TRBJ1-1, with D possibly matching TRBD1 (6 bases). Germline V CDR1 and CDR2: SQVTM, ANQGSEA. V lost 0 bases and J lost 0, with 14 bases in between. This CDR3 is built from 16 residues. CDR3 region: CSVEDLRGSMNTEAFF. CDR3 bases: TGCAGCGTTGAAGATCTCAGGGGTTCCATGAACACTGAAGCTTTCTTT.

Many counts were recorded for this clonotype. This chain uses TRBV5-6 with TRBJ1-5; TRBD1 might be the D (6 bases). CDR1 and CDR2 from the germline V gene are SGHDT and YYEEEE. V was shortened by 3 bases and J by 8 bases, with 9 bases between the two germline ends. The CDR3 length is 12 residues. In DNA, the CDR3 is TGTGCCAGCAGCTGGGGGCTGGAGCCCCAGCATTTT. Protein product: CASSWGLEPQHF.

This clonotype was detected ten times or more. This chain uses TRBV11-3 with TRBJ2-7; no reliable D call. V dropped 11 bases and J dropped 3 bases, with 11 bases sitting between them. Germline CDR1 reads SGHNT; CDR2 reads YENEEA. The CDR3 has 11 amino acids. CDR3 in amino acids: CASQAFYEQYF. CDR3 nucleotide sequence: TGTGCCTCCCAGGCGTTCTACGAGCAGTACTTC.

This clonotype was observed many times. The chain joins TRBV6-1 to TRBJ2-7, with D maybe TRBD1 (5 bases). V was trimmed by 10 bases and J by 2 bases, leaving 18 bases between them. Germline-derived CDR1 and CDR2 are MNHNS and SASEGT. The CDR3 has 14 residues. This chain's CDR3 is CAITPTGAPYEQYF. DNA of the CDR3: TGTGCCATCACCCCAACAGGAGCTCCCTACGAGCAGTACTTC.

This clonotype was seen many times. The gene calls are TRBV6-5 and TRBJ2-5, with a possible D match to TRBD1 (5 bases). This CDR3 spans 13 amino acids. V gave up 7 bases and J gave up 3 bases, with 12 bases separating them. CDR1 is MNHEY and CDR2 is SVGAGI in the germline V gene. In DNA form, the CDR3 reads TGTGCCAGCACGTCCAGGGTTGAAGAGACCCAGTACTTC. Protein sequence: CASTSRVEETQYF.

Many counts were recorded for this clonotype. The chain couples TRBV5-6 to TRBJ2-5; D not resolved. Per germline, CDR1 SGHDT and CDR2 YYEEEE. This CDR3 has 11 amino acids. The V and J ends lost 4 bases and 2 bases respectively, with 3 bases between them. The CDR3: CASSLQETQYF. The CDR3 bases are TGTGCCAGCAGCCTTCAAGAGACCCAGTACTTC.

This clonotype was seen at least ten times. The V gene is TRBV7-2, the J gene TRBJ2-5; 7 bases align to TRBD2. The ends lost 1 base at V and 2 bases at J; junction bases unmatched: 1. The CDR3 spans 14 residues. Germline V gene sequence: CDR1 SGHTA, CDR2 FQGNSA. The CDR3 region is CASSLEAGQETQYF. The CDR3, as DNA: TGTGCCAGCAGCTTAGAAGCGGGGCAAGAGACCCAGTACTTC.

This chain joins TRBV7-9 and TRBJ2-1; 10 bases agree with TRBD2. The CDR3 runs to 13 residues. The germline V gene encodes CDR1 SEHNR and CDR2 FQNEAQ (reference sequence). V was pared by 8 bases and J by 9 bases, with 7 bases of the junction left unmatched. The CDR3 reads CASGSGGAVEQFF. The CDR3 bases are TGTGCCAGCGGAAGCGGGGGGGCCGTTGAGCAGTTCTTC. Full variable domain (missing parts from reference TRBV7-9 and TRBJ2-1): DTGVSQNPRHKITKRGQNVTFRCDPISEHNRLYWYRQTLGQGPEFLTYFQNEAQLEKSRLLSDRFSAERPKGSFSTLEIQRTEQGDSAMYLCASGSGGAVEQFFGPGTRLTVL.

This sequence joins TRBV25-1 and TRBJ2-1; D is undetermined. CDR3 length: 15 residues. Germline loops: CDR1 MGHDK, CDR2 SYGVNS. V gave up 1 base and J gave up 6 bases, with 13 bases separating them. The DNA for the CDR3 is TGTGCCAGCAGTGAATTAGGCGGTCGCTCCAATGAGCAGTTCTTC. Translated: CASSELGGRSNEQFF.

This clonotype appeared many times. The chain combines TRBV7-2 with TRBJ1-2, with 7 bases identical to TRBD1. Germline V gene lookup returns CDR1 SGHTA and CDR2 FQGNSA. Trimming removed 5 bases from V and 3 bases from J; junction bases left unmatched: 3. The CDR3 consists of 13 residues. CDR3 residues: CASSRDSYYGYTF. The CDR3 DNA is TGTGCCAGCAGCCGGGACAGCTACTATGGCTACACCTTC.

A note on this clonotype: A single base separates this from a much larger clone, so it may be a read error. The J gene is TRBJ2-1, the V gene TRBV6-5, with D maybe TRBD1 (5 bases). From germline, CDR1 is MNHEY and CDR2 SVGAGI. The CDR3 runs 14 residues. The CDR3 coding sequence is TGTGCCAGCTGTTACTCAGGGCCCCACAATGAGCAGTTCTTC. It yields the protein CASCYSGPHNEQFF.

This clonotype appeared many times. The CDR3: CASSLLIAGGTDTQYF. The CDR3 bases are TGTGCCAGCAGCCTTTTGATAGCGGGGGGAACAGATACGCAGTATTTT. The V call is TRBV3-1, the J call TRBJ2-3, with 10 bases identical to TRBD2. V was pared by 4 bases and J by 3 bases, with 7 bases of the junction left unmatched. Germline V gives CDR1 LGHDT, CDR2 YNNKEL (reference sequence). The CDR3 is 16 residues long.

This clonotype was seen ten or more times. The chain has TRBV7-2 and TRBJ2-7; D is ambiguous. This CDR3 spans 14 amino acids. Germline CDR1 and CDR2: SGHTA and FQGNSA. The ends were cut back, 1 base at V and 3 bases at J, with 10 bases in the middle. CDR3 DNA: TGTGCCAGCAGCTTAGTAAGGGAAAGCTACGAGCAGTACTTC. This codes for CASSLVRESYEQYF.

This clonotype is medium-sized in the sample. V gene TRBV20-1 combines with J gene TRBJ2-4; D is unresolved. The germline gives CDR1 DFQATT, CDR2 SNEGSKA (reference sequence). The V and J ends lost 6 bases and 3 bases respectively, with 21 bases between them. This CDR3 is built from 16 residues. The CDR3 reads CSAHDHSSLGKNIQYF. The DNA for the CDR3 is TGCAGTGCACACGACCACAGTTCCCTAGGCAAAAACATTCAGTACTTC.

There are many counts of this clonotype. The CDR3: CSVVGLGGLEQFF. CDR3 DNA sequence: TGCAGCGTTGTAGGGCTAGGTGGACTTGAGCAGTTCTTC. V gene TRBV29-1 combines with J gene TRBJ2-1, with D perhaps TRBD2 (5 bases). Trimming stripped 4 bases from V and 9 bases from J, with 16 bases between. CDR1 and CDR2 from the germline V gene are SQVTM and ANQGSEA. The CDR3 has 13 amino acids.

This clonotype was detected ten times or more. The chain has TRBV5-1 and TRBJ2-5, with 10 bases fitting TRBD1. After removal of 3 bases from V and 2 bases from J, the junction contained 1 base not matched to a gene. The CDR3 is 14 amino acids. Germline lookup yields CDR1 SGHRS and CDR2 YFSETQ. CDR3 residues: CASSWGQGQETQYF. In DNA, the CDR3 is TGCGCCAGCAGCTGGGGACAGGGGCAAGAGACCCAGTACTTC.